The next 13 T cell receptor beta chains were all read from a single sample in a study of T cell clonality in common variable immunodeficiency. The assay was immunoSEQ multiplex PCR, and TCRdb's table has in-frame clones only and misses some. Listed for the sample are some 44,000 clones, none seen a single time. Sequencing input: peripheral blood mononuclear cells. The source is a person aged 18 to 70 in good health.

This clone has ten or more counts. Read data end 3 residues before the CDR3 end; the end is taken from the germline J gene. V gene TRBV7-7 combines with J gene TRBJ2-3, with D possibly TRBD1 on 6 matching bases. This CDR3 is 15 amino acids long. CDR1 is SSHAT and CDR2 is FNYEAQ in the germline V gene (reference sequence). V lost 5 bases and J lost 1, with 13 bases in between. CDR3 DNA, as far as it was read: TGTGCCAGCAGCCCACAGGGACCTCGCACAGATACG. It encodes CASSPQGPRTDT. The whole CDR3 sequence is CASSPQGPRTDTQYF. Full variable domain (outside the CDR3, taken from reference TRBV7-7 and TRBJ2-3): GAGVSQSPRYKVTKRGQDVTLRCDPISSHATLYWYQQALGQGPEFLTYFNYEAQPDKSGLPSDRFSAERPEGSISTLTIQRTEQRDSAMYRCASSPQGPRTDTQYFGPGTRLTVL.

Ten or more counts support this clone. The CDR3 is cut off 3 residues early in the read; its end comes from the germline J gene. The chain uses TRBV7-2 and TRBJ2-5; D is possibly TRBD1 (6 bases). Trimming cost V 5 bases and J 2 bases, with 9 bases left between them. The length of the CDR3 is 13 residues. Germline CDR1 is SGHTA and CDR2 is FQGNSA. The part of the CDR3 DNA that was read is TGTGCCAGCAGCCGTGGACAGCAAGAGACC. This gives the protein CASSRGQQET. The whole CDR3 sequence reads CASSRGQQETQYF.

This clone was observed at least ten times. The covered CDR3 bases are TGTGCCAGCAGCTTAGGCAGGGAACCATCCTACAATGAG. This translates into CASSLGREPSYNE. The full CDR3 is CASSLGREPSYNEQFF. The J gene is TRBJ2-1, the V gene TRBV13, with D possibly being TRBD1 (5 bases). The read finishes 3 residues shy of the CDR3 end, and the germline J gene is used to complete it. V gave up 0 bases and J gave up 1 base, with 10 bases separating them. The CDR3 runs 16 residues. Per the germline V gene, CDR1 is PRHDT and CDR2 is FYEKMQ (reference sequence). Filled out from reference TRBV13 and TRBJ2-1, the complete variable domain reads AAGVIQSPRHLIKEKRETATLKCYPIPRHDTVYWYQQGPGQDPQFLISFYEKMQSDKGSIPDRFSAQQFSDYHSELNMSSLELGDSALYFCASSLGREPSYNEQFFGPGTRLTVL.

In its sample, this clone was seen many times. The read halts 3 residues ahead of the CDR3 end, with the missing end drawn from the germline J gene. This chain uses TRBV19 with TRBJ2-7, with TRBD2 identical over 7 bases. CDR1 is LNHDA and CDR2 is SQIVND in the germline V gene (reference sequence). CDR3 length: 17 residues. Unmatched junction bases numbered 11, after V lost 1 base and J lost 2 bases. CDR3 DNA, as far as it was read: TGTGCCAGTAGTATAGCGGGGGGTAGTCGACGCCCCTACGAG. Its translation: CASSIAGGSRRPYE. Given in full, the CDR3 is CASSIAGGSRRPYEQYF.

CDR3 region: CASSIGLAGPRGEQYF. CDR3 bases read: TGTGCCAGTAGTATTGGACTAGCGGGACCTCGGGGCGAG. The V gene is TRBV19, the J gene TRBJ2-7; 12 bases match TRBD2. The read ends 3 residues shy of where the CDR3 ends; the end is completed using the germline J gene. Germline CDR1 and CDR2: LNHDA and SQIVND (reference sequence). V lost 3 bases, J lost 6 bases, and 9 bases stayed unmatched. The CDR3 consists of 16 residues.

This clone was observed many times. The CDR3: CASSLDSPADTQYF. The DNA read from the CDR3 is TGCGCCAGCAGCTTGGATTCCCCGGCAGATACG. The chain recombines TRBV5-1 with TRBJ2-3; D gene unclear. The read falls 3 residues short of the CDR3 end, and the missing part is taken from the germline J gene. The CDR3 is made up of 14 amino acids. Germline assignment: CDR1 SGHRS and CDR2 YFSETQ. The V end was cut by 0 bases, the J end by 4 bases, with 9 bases between.

This clone was seen ten or more times. The read ends 3 residues early relative to the CDR3; the germline J gene fills the gap. This rearrangement joins TRBV5-1 to TRBJ1-1; perhaps TRBD1 as D (5 bases). Germline loops: CDR1 SGHRS, CDR2 YFSETQ. V dropped 3 bases and J dropped 3 bases, with 15 bases sitting between them. CDR3 length: 15 amino acids. CDR3 residues: CASSYLGTGDTEAFF. The covered CDR3 bases are TGCGCCAGCAGCTATCTGGGGACGGGGGACACTGAA.

This clone has a count of ten or more. The CDR3 goes on 3 residues after the read ends, and that part is filled in from the germline J gene. This sequence joins TRBV7-9 and TRBJ1-1, with TRBD1 matching over 7 bases. The V and J ends lost 4 bases and 3 bases, in that order; junction bases with no gene match: 5. The CDR3 has 14 residues. Germline CDR1 is SEHNR and CDR2 is FQNEAQ (reference sequence). The CDR3 protein is CASSSGTAHTEAFF. CDR3 DNA, as far as it was read: TGTGCCAGCAGCTCAGGGACAGCTCACACTGAA.

In its sample, this clone was seen many times. The CDR3 is CSVGGGGAQETQYF. Incomplete CDR3 DNA: TGCAGCGTTGGGGGAGGGGGGGCTCAAGAGACC. This chain connects TRBV29-1 to TRBJ2-5; TRBD2 is a possible D gene (7 bases). The CDR3 end is not reached by the read, which stops 3 residues before it; the germline J gene fills it in. Trimming took 4 bases from V and 2 from J, leaving 14 bases between them. Germline values: CDR1 SQVTM, CDR2 ANQGSEA. The CDR3 is 14 amino acids.

This clone was detected ten times or more. The CDR3 goes on 3 residues after the read ends, and that part is filled in from the germline J gene. The chain employs TRBV30 and TRBJ2-3; 12 bases match TRBD2. Germline assignment: CDR1 GTSNPN and CDR2 SVGIG (reference sequence). This CDR3 has 18 amino acids. The junction had 19 bases not matched to a gene; V was cut back by 4 bases and J by 8 bases. CDR3 loop: CAWTDQRLLAGGGGTQYF. The part of the CDR3 DNA that was read is TGTGCCTGGACGGACCAGCGATTACTAGCGGGAGGAGGTGGTACG.

This clone appeared many times. The read ends 3 residues before the CDR3 terminus; that terminus is restored from the germline J gene. The rearrangement uses TRBV6-2 or TRBV6-3 and TRBJ1-1; a possible D gene is TRBD1 (5 bases). The germline V gene encodes CDR1 MNHEY and CDR2 SVGEGT. Trimming took 2 bases from V and 5 from J, leaving 15 bases between them. The CDR3 length is 15 residues. This CDR3 reads CASSYIGGKGTEAFF. The DNA read from the CDR3 is TGTGCCAGCAGTTACATCGGGGGAAAAGGGACTGAA.

This clone was seen ten or more times. The read comes to an end 3 residues before the CDR3 does, leaving the germline J gene to fill in the end. V and J are TRBV29-1 and TRBJ2-3; tentatively, D is TRBD1 (6 bases). The CDR3 runs to 14 residues. Per the germline V gene, CDR1 is SQVTM and CDR2 is ANQGSEA. Trimming stripped 5 bases from V and 4 bases from J, with 16 bases between. The CDR3 bases that were read are TGCAGCGTTACTACAGGGATGGCGGCAGATACG. It encodes CSVTTGMAADT. The whole CDR3 is CSVTTGMAADTQYF.

In this sample, this clone turned up many times. Read coverage stops 3 residues before the CDR3 terminus; the germline J gene supplies the remainder. The gene calls are TRBV5-4 and TRBJ2-1; 8 bases agree with TRBD1. This CDR3 is 15 amino acids long. With 2 bases clipped from V and 2 bases from J, the junction kept 3 bases outside the gene matches. In germline, CDR1 is SGHNT, CDR2 YYREEE (reference sequence). Incomplete CDR3 DNA: TGTGCCAGCAGCTTCAACAGGGGGGCCTACAATGAG. It encodes CASSFNRGAYNE. The entire CDR3 sequence reads CASSFNRGAYNEQFF.